This T cell receptor beta chain derives from a study of blood T cell repertoires in COVID-19. The overall study: Some COVID-19 samples were acute and others convalescent; all came from the United States, Italy and Spain. Sources were T cells, B-cell-depleted T cells, or PBMCs; the material itself was cDNA or gDNA.

In the case of this clone: The junction and the germline gene differ at one end; a read error may be behind it.

Measured with immunoSEQ multiplex PCR; TCRdb has only the in-frame clones, and not every one. Among 130,000 or so clones, about 88% were seen once, and the ten largest hold roughly 2.2%. Those who participated ranged in age from roughly 18 to 95 years and resided in about 24 US areas. The clonotype comes from a man aged 40-50 years with acute COVID-19. Specimen: PBMCs or T cells enriched from blood (not recorded which).

CDR3 region: CASTHETAGTGRSGLF. Here the CDR3 DNA reads TGTGCCAGCACCCATGAGACCGCCGGGACAGGGAGATCAGGGCTCTTT. The gene calls are TRBV2 and TRBJ1-1; TRBD1 matches 9 bases. CDR1 and CDR2 (germline): SNHLY, FYNNEI. The CDR3 consists of 16 residues.